This entry concerns a single T cell receptor beta chain. Its antigen remains unidentified. This record comes from a study of OX40 agonist ivuxolimab in advanced cancers. General study points: Some nonresponders also had low normalized T-cell clonal expansion.

Sequencing used immunoSEQ multiplex PCR; TCRdb keeps in-frame clones, though not all of them. The sample includes tens of thousands of clones, approximately 86% of them seen just once. The CDR3 has 15 residues. Germline V gene lookup returns CDR1 MDHEN and CDR2 SYDVKM. V lost 7 bases and J 0 bases, leaving 13 bases between the germline ends. Specimen: CD4+ or CD8+ T cells sorted from blood, collected in a trial of the OX40 agonist ivuxolimab. The rearrangement joins TRBV28 to TRBJ1-3, with D maybe TRBD1 (5 bases). The sequence was obtained from an adult with an advanced solid tumor such as melanoma, head and neck, liver or kidney cancer. CDR3 sequence (DNA): TGTGCCAGCACCAACGTAGGACACTCTGGAAACACCATATATTTT. Translation gives CASTNVGHSGNTIYF.